The present T cell receptor (beta chain) was sequenced within a study of blood T cell repertoires in COVID-19. Overall study context: Both acute and convalescent COVID-19 samples were obtained from the United States, Italy and Spain. Sources were T cells, B-cell-depleted T cells, or PBMCs; the material itself was cDNA or gDNA.

Per the original methods: The authors estimated nucleated cell counts from reference gene primer amplification. Produced via immunoSEQ multiplex PCR; TCRdb's table is partial and in-frame only. The V and J calls and clone size are taken from that table; D and trimming were inferred from the DNA. Among about 390,000 clones listed, roughly 86% were seen once. Seattle's enrolled individuals joined amid active infection and were then monitored longitudinally. Trimming removed 3 bases from V and 3 bases from J, with 7 bases in between. The germline V gene has CDR1 SGHDT and CDR2 YYEEEE. CDR3 size: 12 residues.

V gene TRBV5-6 combines with J gene TRBJ2-7, with D possibly TRBD1 on 5 matching bases. This TCR was recovered from a woman aged 60 to 75 with COVID-19, enrolled during active disease. Sequenced sample: peripheral blood. The CDR3 spells CASSSQGYEQYF. CDR3 DNA: TGTGCCAGCAGCTCTCAGGGCTACGAGCAGTACTTC.